Listed here are 26 T cell receptor beta chains from one sample, sequenced in a study of blood T cell repertoires in COVID-19. This table comes from immunoSEQ multiplex PCR, and its TCRdb copy is limited to in-frame clones, with some not included. The table lists around 300,000 clones, about 87% of them singletons, with about 5.7% in the top ten. The sequencing input was PBMCs or T cells enriched from blood (not recorded which). Every receptor here comes from a woman aged 25 to 39 who had recovered from COVID-19.

The J gene is TRBJ2-1, the V gene TRBV7-4; 11 nucleotides agree with TRBD1. The V gene end was trimmed by 1 base and the J gene end by 7 bases; junction bases not matched to a gene: 3. In germline, CDR1 is SGHVT, CDR2 SQSDAQ. The length of the CDR3 is 15 residues. The CDR3 DNA reads TGTGCCAGCAGCTTAGTGGGACAGGGGGATAATGAGCAGTTCTTC. Translated: CASSLVGQGDNEQFF.

The chain links TRBV19 to TRBJ2-7, with 7 positions matching TRBD1. J gave up 3 bases and V 6 bases, and 5 bases lay outside the gene matches. The germline gives CDR1 LNHDA, CDR2 SQIVND (reference sequence). The CDR3 contains 13 residues. DNA of the CDR3: TGTGCCAGTAGCCGACGGGACAGCTACGAGCAGTACTTC. Translated: CASSRRDSYEQYF.

Comments on this clone: At one of its ends the junction is not consistent with the germline gene, which may arise from a read error. The rearrangement links TRBV6-6 to TRBJ1-4; D is possibly TRBD1 (5 bases). This CDR3 has 13 amino acids. Germline CDR1 and CDR2: MNHNY and SVGAGI (reference sequence). In DNA, the CDR3 is TGTGCCAGCAGAGGGTCAGGACATGAAAACCTGTTTTTT. It encodes CASRGSGHENLFF.

V and J are TRBV7-8 and TRBJ1-1; D uncertain. The germline V gene encodes CDR1 SGHVS and CDR2 FQNEAQ. This CDR3 comprises 12 residues. Trimming left V 1 base short and J 7 bases short, with 7 bases between. The CDR3 nucleotides are TGTGCCAGCAGCTTAGTCGAGGGTGAAGCTTTCTTT. Its translation: CASSLVEGEAFF.

V is TRBV18 and J is TRBJ2-3, with D perhaps matching TRBD2 (6 bases). There are 14 residues in the CDR3. The germline CDR1 and CDR2 sequences are KGHSH and LQKENI. V was shortened by 6 bases and J by 0 bases, with 10 bases between the two germline ends. The CDR3 loop is CASSSGSSTDTQYF. CDR3 sequence (DNA): TGTGCCAGCTCTAGCGGTTCTAGCACAGATACGCAGTATTTT.

This clone was observed a handful of times. The same CDR3 also results from other DNA sequences found in this sample. The J gene is TRBJ1-2, the V gene TRBV12-3 or TRBV12-4; the D gene is possibly TRBD1 (5 bases). V was shortened by 2 bases and J by 8 bases, with 9 bases between the two germline ends. The CDR3 loop spans 12 amino acids. The CDR3 DNA is TGTGCCAGCAGTTTACAGGGTGAAGGCTACACCTTC. Its protein product is CASSLQGEGYTF.

This chain connects TRBV7-2 to TRBJ1-1; D uncertain. The CDR3 is 12 amino acids. Trimming cost V 7 bases and J 3 bases, with 9 bases left between them. Germline-derived CDR1 and CDR2 are SGHTA and FQGNSA. The CDR3 region has the DNA TGTGCCAGCACCTGGCTCGACACTGAAGCTTTCTTT. This codes for CASTWLDTEAFF.

This chain connects TRBV7-3 to TRBJ2-1; D is perhaps TRBD2 (5 bases). The CDR3 contains 17 residues. CDR1 SGHTA and CDR2 FQGTGA come from the germline V gene. V lost 2 bases and J lost 0, with 14 bases in between. Written as DNA, the CDR3 is TGTGCCAGCAGCTTACTAGCACCCATCCGCTCCTACAATGAGCAGTTCTTC. Amino acid sequence: CASSLLAPIRSYNEQFF.

The chain couples TRBV30 to TRBJ2-2; D remains ambiguous. The CDR3 contains 12 residues. Germline CDR1 GTSNPN, CDR2 SVGIG (reference sequence). The ends were cut back, 1 base at V and 8 bases at J, with 8 bases in the middle. In DNA, the CDR3 is TGTGCCTGGAGTGGTTCGTTTGGGGAGCTGTTTTTT. Encoded protein: CAWSGSFGELFF.

This chain links TRBV6-5 with TRBJ1-1; tentatively, D is TRBD1 (5 bases). The germline V and J ends were trimmed by 2 bases and 8 bases, with 12 bases remaining between them. CDR3 length: 13 amino acids. Germline assignment: CDR1 MNHEY and CDR2 SVGAGI. The CDR3 nucleotides read TGTGCCAGCAGTTACGGGGCAGGCGTCGAAGCTTTCTTT. It is translated as CASSYGAGVEAFF.

This clone came up a few times. V and J are TRBV15 and TRBJ2-7, with D perhaps matching TRBD2 (5 bases). Germline lookup yields CDR1 LNHNV and CDR2 YYDKDF (reference sequence). Between the trimmed V and J ends, which lost 0 bases and 1 base, there was a span of 25 bases. The CDR3 is 20 residues long. In DNA form, the CDR3 reads TGTGCCACCAGCAGAGATCTCTCCGGGATACAGCCGGGATGGTCCTACGAGCAGTACTTC. Its protein product is CATSRDLSGIQPGWSYEQYF.

The rearrangement links TRBV4-3 to TRBJ1-1, with D uncertain. This CDR3 has 13 amino acids. Germline CDR1 is LGHNA and CDR2 is YSLEER. With 8 bases removed from V and 0 bases from J, the gap between germline ends came to 10 bases. CDR3 residues: CASRRILNTEAFF. The CDR3 DNA is TGCGCCAGCCGCCGTATTTTGAACACTGAAGCTTTCTTT.

The genes are TRBV7-2 and TRBJ1-3, with TRBD1 matching 9 bases. This CDR3 is built from 17 residues. The V gene end was trimmed by 4 bases and the J gene end by 0 bases; junction bases not matched to a gene: 7. The V gene's germline CDR1 is SGHTA and CDR2 FQGNSA. In DNA form, the CDR3 reads TGTGCCAGCAGCTACACCGGACAGGGGAGCTCTGGAAACACCATATATTTT. Translation gives CASSYTGQGSSGNTIYF.

This rearrangement joins TRBV5-6 to TRBJ1-5; 8 bases map to TRBD1. The CDR3 totals 16 residues. Trimming removed 3 bases from V and 4 bases from J; junction bases left unmatched: 9. Per germline, CDR1 SGHDT and CDR2 YYEEEE. This CDR3 reads CASSWGWQGANQPQHF. The CDR3 DNA is TGTGCCAGCAGCTGGGGGTGGCAGGGGGCAAATCAGCCCCAGCATTTT.

The CDR3, as DNA: TGTGCCAGCAGCTTCAGGGGGGTTTACAATGAGCAGTTCTTC. Translation: CASSFRGVYNEQFF. This rearrangement joins TRBV7-2 to TRBJ2-1, with D perhaps matching TRBD1 (7 bases). CDR3 size: 14 residues. The V end lost 3 bases, the J end lost 4 bases, and 10 bases lay between the germline ends. Germline loops: CDR1 SGHTA, CDR2 FQGNSA.

Turning to this clone: The same CDR3 can be traced to other DNA sequences in this sample. J is TRBJ2-1 and V is TRBV12-3 or TRBV12-4; D is unresolved. Trimming removed 1 base at V and 3 bases at J, with 4 bases between. The CDR3 length is 13 residues. In DNA form, the CDR3 reads TGTGCCAGCAGTTTAGGGCTCTACAATGAGCAGTTCTTC. Protein sequence: CASSLGLYNEQFF.

This chain uses TRBV5-4 with TRBJ1-1; 9 nucleotides agree with TRBD1. Losses at the gene ends were 4 bases for V and 0 bases for J; bases not matched to a gene: 4. The CDR3 totals 15 residues. Per the germline V gene, CDR1 is SGHNT and CDR2 is YYREEE (reference sequence). CDR3 sequence: CASSLGQGLNTEAFF. The CDR3 bases are TGTGCCAGCAGCCTAGGACAGGGGTTGAACACTGAAGCTTTCTTT. Variable domain in full (rest from reference TRBV5-4 and TRBJ1-1): ETGVTQSPTHLIKTRGQQVTLRCSSQSGHNTVSWYQQALGQGPQFIFQYYREEENGRGNFPPRFSGLQFPNYSSELNVNALELDDSALYLCASSLGQGLNTEAFFGQGTRLTVV.

The rearrangement joins TRBV27 to TRBJ1-2; D is perhaps TRBD1 (6 bases). Trimming took off 2 bases at V and 6 bases at J, with 19 bases between the two ends. The V gene's germline CDR1 is MNHEY and CDR2 SMNVEV (reference sequence). CDR3 length: 16 amino acids. The CDR3 nucleotides read TGTGCCAGCAGTTTAATGGGGGGGGGACAAACGGATGGCTACACCTTC. Amino acids: CASSLMGGGQTDGYTF.

The rearrangement joins TRBV5-6 to TRBJ1-2, with D perhaps TRBD1 (6 bases). The CDR3 is made up of 13 amino acids. The germline gives CDR1 SGHDT, CDR2 YYEEEE. Trimming cost V 4 bases and J 7 bases, with 14 bases left between them. For the CDR3, the DNA is TGTGCCAGCAGCAGTGCTACAGGGCTTGGCTACACCTTC. Translating gives CASSSATGLGYTF.

The V call is TRBV6-2 or TRBV6-3, the J call TRBJ1-5; 9 bases map to TRBD1. The ends lost 6 bases at V and 3 bases at J; junction bases unmatched: 12. This CDR3 is built from 17 residues. CDR1 and CDR2 (germline): MNHEY, SVGEGT. Written as DNA, the CDR3 is TGTGCCAGCAGCCCTCCCGGGACAGGGCGTTACAATCAGCCCCAGCATTTT. Its translation is CASSPPGTGRYNQPQHF.

This chain joins TRBV3-1 (or the pseudogene TRBV3-2) and TRBJ2-3; TRBD2 aligns across 13 bases. This CDR3 comprises 16 residues. V lost 1 base to trimming and J lost 4 bases; unmatched junction nucleotides: 2. CDR1 is LGHDT and CDR2 is YNNKEL in the germline V gene (reference sequence). DNA of the CDR3: TGTGCCAGCAGCCAAGGACTAGCGGGGGGAGCAGATACGCAGTATTTT. It yields the protein CASSQGLAGGADTQYF.

The chain is built from TRBV4-2 and TRBJ2-5; TRBD2 matches at 13 bases. This CDR3 contains 17 residues. Germline V gene sequence: CDR1 LGHNA, CDR2 YNFKEQ. V shed 4 bases and J 5 bases; nucleotides not matched to a gene: 10. The CDR3 region is CASSLTSGGALVETQYF. The CDR3 nucleotides are TGTGCCAGCAGCCTTACTAGCGGGGGGGCCTTGGTGGAGACCCAGTACTTC.

The gene calls are TRBV29-1 and TRBJ1-1; D gene ambiguous. V lost 2 bases and J 1 base, leaving 8 bases between the germline ends. This CDR3 is 13 amino acids long. The germline V gene encodes CDR1 SQVTM and CDR2 ANQGSEA. The CDR3 coding sequence is TGCAGCGTTGAAAGTGCAGGGAACACTGAAGCTTTCTTT. The encoded protein is CSVESAGNTEAFF.

The V gene is TRBV29-1, the J gene TRBJ1-1; tentative D call: TRBD1 (6 bases). This CDR3 comprises 12 residues. The germline V gene encodes CDR1 SQVTM and CDR2 ANQGSEA. The CDR3 sequence is CSLRTGITEAFF. As DNA, the CDR3 is TGCAGTCTTCGCACAGGGATCACTGAAGCTTTCTTT.

The V call is TRBV28, the J call TRBJ2-1; 8 bases are shared with TRBD2. Germline V gene lookup returns CDR1 MDHEN and CDR2 SYDVKM. CDR3 size: 16 residues. The trim removed 1 base at V and 2 bases at J, leaving 4 bases unmatched. CDR3 sequence (DNA): TGTGCCAGCAGTTTATATTTCGGGGGGGCCTACAATGAGCAGTTCTTC. It yields the protein CASSLYFGGAYNEQFF.

This clone has only a few counts. This sequence joins TRBV7-8 and TRBJ1-1; no reliable D call. This CDR3 has 13 residues. CDR1 is SGHVS, CDR2 FQNEAQ, per germline. Between the trimmed V and J ends, which lost 2 bases and 3 bases, there was a span of 7 bases. This chain's CDR3 is CASSLSRDTEAFF. Here the CDR3 DNA reads TGTGCCAGCAGCTTATCGAGGGACACTGAAGCTTTCTTT.